This entry lists 20 T cell receptor beta chains sequenced from one sample in a study of blood T cell repertoires in COVID-19. Method: immunoSEQ multiplex PCR; TCRdb's copy keeps in-frame clones and lacks some. The data show about 15,000 clones, 75% to 90% seen once. The sample comprised peripheral blood. The receptors shown here come from a man aged 45-65 years with active COVID-19.

This clone was counted between two and nine times. V and J are TRBV5-1 and TRBJ2-5, with D possibly matching TRBD1 (6 bases). Germline lookup yields CDR1 SGHRS and CDR2 YFSETQ. The CDR3 contains 10 residues. Trimming cost V 5 bases and J 11 bases, with 10 bases left between them. The CDR3 nucleotides are TGCGCCAGCAGAGGGGACATACAGTACTTC. Encoded protein: CASRGDIQYF.

This CDR3 reads CASSLEGTGAHNQAFF. The CDR3 nucleotides read TGCGCCAGCAGCTTGGAAGGGACAGGGGCCCATAATCAAGCTTTCTTT. The rearrangement joins TRBV5-1 to TRBJ1-1; 10 bases line up with TRBD1. The germline V gene encodes CDR1 SGHRS and CDR2 YFSETQ. The V and J ends lost 0 bases and 9 bases, in that order; junction bases with no gene match: 11. The CDR3 totals 16 residues. Full variable domain (rest looked up from reference TRBV5-1 and TRBJ1-1): KAGVTQTPRYLIKTRGQQVTLSCSPISGHRSVSWYQQTPGQGLQFLFEYFSETQRNKGNFPGRFSGRQFSNSRSEMNVSTLELGDSALYLCASSLEGTGAHNQAFFGQGTRLTVV.

This chain connects TRBV6-5 to TRBJ1-6; 9 bases line up with TRBD1. The CDR3 contains 14 residues. With 6 bases clipped from V and 9 bases from J, the junction kept 6 bases outside the gene matches. Germline loops: CDR1 MNHEY, CDR2 SVGAGI. The CDR3 sequence is CASRPGTGTSPLHF. The CDR3 DNA follows: TGTGCCAGCAGGCCCGGGACAGGGACTTCACCCCTCCACTTT.

The V gene is TRBV5-1, the J gene TRBJ1-1; perhaps TRBD1 as D (6 bases). Trimming took off 0 bases at V and 1 base at J, with 10 bases between the two ends. There are 15 residues in the CDR3. Germline assignment: CDR1 SGHRS and CDR2 YFSETQ. CDR3 nucleotide sequence: TGCGCCAGCAGCTTGGTGGGGACATCGAACACTGAAGCTTTCTTT. Its protein is CASSLVGTSNTEAFF.

The rearrangement uses TRBV9 and TRBJ2-2, with D possibly matching TRBD2 (5 bases). Deletions cut 1 base from V and 1 base from J, with 8 bases between. Germline values: CDR1 SGDLS, CDR2 YYNGEE. CDR3 length: 15 amino acids. CDR3 region: CASSVRTENTGELFF. The CDR3 nucleotides read TGTGCCAGCAGCGTAAGGACTGAGAACACCGGGGAGCTGTTTTTT.

This chain uses TRBV7-6 with TRBJ2-1, with 10 bases aligning to TRBD2. Germline V gene lookup returns CDR1 SGHVS and CDR2 FNYEAQ. V shed 0 bases, J shed 7 bases, and the junction held 6 bases outside the gene matches. The CDR3 runs to 16 residues. CDR3 residues: CASSLAGGLAFNEQFF. CDR3 coding DNA: TGTGCCAGCAGCTTAGCAGGGGGACTAGCGTTTAATGAGCAGTTCTTC.

This clone was counted a single time. The chain uses TRBV3-1 (or the pseudogene TRBV3-2) and TRBJ2-7; TRBD2 agrees at 7 bases. Losses at the gene ends were 6 bases for V and 4 bases for J; bases not matched to a gene: 6. This CDR3 is built from 13 residues. CDR1 and CDR2 from the germline V gene are LGHDT and YNNKEL (reference sequence). The CDR3 region is CASRGEGRYEQYF. CDR3 coding DNA: TGTGCCAGCAGAGGGGAGGGCCGGTACGAGCAGTACTTC.

The V and J genes are TRBV11-2 and TRBJ2-1, with 10 positions matching TRBD2. Germline-derived CDR1 and CDR2 are SGHAT and FQNNGV. This CDR3 comprises 18 residues. The junction had 16 bases not matched to a gene; V was cut back by 4 bases and J by 7 bases. The CDR3 sequence is CASSSTGVLAGVQNEQFF. Written as DNA, the CDR3 is TGTGCCAGCAGCTCTACAGGGGTCCTAGCGGGAGTACAGAATGAGCAGTTCTTC.

The V and J genes are TRBV3-1 (or the pseudogene TRBV3-2) and TRBJ2-5; 10 bases match TRBD1. The germline gives CDR1 LGHDT, CDR2 YNNKEL (reference sequence). The V segment lost 4 bases and the J segment 7 bases; nucleotides outside the gene matches: 6. The CDR3 consists of 14 residues. CDR3 sequence: CASSRDRGRGTQYF. The CDR3 nucleotides read TGTGCCAGCAGCCGTGACAGGGGGCGCGGGACCCAGTACTTC.

This clone was seen a single time. This chain uses TRBV30 with TRBJ1-2; D is perhaps TRBD1 (6 bases). This CDR3 contains 13 residues. Germline V CDR1 and CDR2: GTSNPN, SVGIG (reference sequence). With 5 bases removed from V and 4 bases from J, the gap between germline ends came to 14 bases. The CDR3 protein is CAWDYSRGYGYTF. Here the CDR3 DNA reads TGTGCCTGGGATTACTCCAGGGGCTATGGCTACACCTTC.

J is TRBJ2-2 and V is TRBV19; D is perhaps TRBD2 (6 bases). CDR3 size: 13 residues. V was pared by 1 base and J by 7 bases, with 7 bases between. CDR1 and CDR2 (germline): LNHDA, SQIVND (reference sequence). This chain's CDR3 is CASSIGEVGELFF. The DNA of the CDR3 is TGTGCCAGTAGTATAGGGGAGGTCGGGGAGCTGTTTTTT.

This chain connects TRBV5-1 to TRBJ1-1; TRBD1 might be the D (6 bases). Trimming pared 2 bases from V and 4 bases from J, leaving 15 bases between. The CDR3 loop spans 15 amino acids. Looked up from germline, CDR1 is SGHRS and CDR2 is YFSETQ. CDR3 DNA: TGCGCCAGCAGCTTTGGCCGGGGAGGGGGCACTGAAGCTTTCTTT. This codes for CASSFGRGGGTEAFF.

V and J are TRBV5-4 and TRBJ2-5, with D uncertain. The V and J ends lost 2 bases and 3 bases respectively, with 8 bases between them. CDR3 length: 13 amino acids. From germline, CDR1 is SGHNT and CDR2 YYREEE (reference sequence). This chain's CDR3 is CASSFSDEETQYF. Here the CDR3 DNA reads TGTGCCAGCAGCTTCAGTGATGAAGAGACCCAGTACTTC. Supplemented by reference TRBV5-4 and TRBJ2-5, the full variable domain reads ETGVTQSPTHLIKTRGQQVTLRCSSQSGHNTVSWYQQALGQGPQFIFQYYREEENGRGNFPPRFSGLQFPNYSSELNVNALELDDSALYLCASSFSDEETQYFGPGTRLLVL.

This clone came up once. The V gene is TRBV19, the J gene TRBJ1-1; 11 positions match TRBD1. V shed 3 bases and J 4 bases; nucleotides not matched to a gene: 7. The CDR3 length is 16 residues. CDR1 and CDR2 (germline): LNHDA, SQIVND (reference sequence). CDR3 coding DNA: TGTGCCAGTAGTATCGGACAGGGGGCTTTGGGCACTGAAGCTTTCTTT. As protein: CASSIGQGALGTEAFF.

The chain links TRBV5-1 to TRBJ2-1; 10 bases map to TRBD2. The CDR3 sequence is 14 residues long. Germline loops: CDR1 SGHRS, CDR2 YFSETQ. The V and J ends lost 4 bases and 7 bases, in that order; junction bases with no gene match: 5. CDR3 amino acids: CASSPLAGHNEQFF. In nucleotides, the CDR3 is TGCGCCAGCAGCCCACTAGCGGGGCATAATGAGCAGTTCTTC.

The chain is built from TRBV7-2 and TRBJ1-1; D is uncertain. The V and J ends lost 1 base and 2 bases respectively, with 14 bases between them. Germline-derived CDR1 and CDR2 are SGHTA and FQGNSA. This CDR3 comprises 16 residues. The CDR3 DNA reads as TGTGCCAGCAGCTTAGTGGCGTCAGGCCTAAACACTGAAGCTTTCTTT. It is translated as CASSLVASGLNTEAFF.

CDR3 residues: CATSETGGGQPQHF. The CDR3 DNA is TGTGCCACCAGTGAAACAGGGGGCGGTCAGCCCCAGCATTTT. This chain connects TRBV24-1 to TRBJ1-5; TRBD1 aligns across 9 bases. CDR3 size: 14 residues. Germline assignment: CDR1 KGHDR and CDR2 SFDVKD. V lost 4 bases to trimming and J lost 6 bases; unmatched junction nucleotides: 3.

The chain links TRBV9 to TRBJ1-1; 11 nucleotides agree with TRBD1. This CDR3 has 18 residues. Germline assignment: CDR1 SGDLS and CDR2 YYNGEE. V shed 4 bases and J 1 base; nucleotides not matched to a gene: 12. The CDR3: CASSPTGQGAARNTEAFF. The CDR3 nucleotides read TGTGCCAGCAGCCCAACTGGACAGGGGGCGGCTAGGAACACTGAAGCTTTCTTT. Variable domain in full (rest from reference TRBV9 and TRBJ1-1): DSGVTQTPKHLITATGQRVTLRCSPRSGDLSVYWYQQSLDQGLQFLIQYYNGEERAKGNILERFSAQQFPDLHSELNLSSLELGDSALYFCASSPTGQGAARNTEAFFGQGTRLTVV.

The J gene is TRBJ1-1, the V gene TRBV18, with a weak D call TRBD1 (5 bases). V lost 6 bases to trimming and J lost 2 bases, with 10 bases between them. The germline V gene encodes CDR1 KGHSH and CDR2 LQKENI. The CDR3 has 13 residues. The CDR3 coding sequence is TGTGCCAGCTCCTCACAGGAAAACACTGAAGCTTTCTTT. It translates to CASSSQENTEAFF.

The chain carries TRBV7-2 and TRBJ2-7; 10 positions match TRBD2. The CDR3 totals 15 residues. The ends lost 3 bases at V and 3 bases at J; junction bases unmatched: 5. Germline loops: CDR1 SGHTA, CDR2 FQGNSA. The CDR3 protein is CASSFYTSGNYEQYF. CDR3 sequence (DNA): TGTGCCAGCAGCTTCTATACTAGCGGGAACTACGAGCAGTACTTC.